This T cell receptor beta chain is drawn from a study of T cells after yellow fever vaccination. Germline V gene data show CDR1 as SGHDN and CDR2 as FVKESK. There are 20 residues in the CDR3. Trimming took 4 bases from V and 2 from J; bases not matched to a gene: 18. TCRdb reprocessed the 5' RACE reads via MiXCR and lists one record per CDR3 protein. The sample carries some 500,000 distinct CDR3 sequences, approximately 13% recorded once. This TCR came from a man aged 30 to 45 who received the YFV17D yellow fever vaccine. Here the sequenced sample was PBMCs, taken on the day of the yellow fever booster vaccination. The V gene is TRBV14, the J gene TRBJ2-3, with 10 bases lining up with TRBD2. The CDR3 loop reads CASSPLRGLRTSGNTDTQYF. The CDR3 nucleotides are TGTGCCAGCAGCCCCCTACGTGGATTGCGGACTAGCGGAAACACAGATACGCAGTATTTT.